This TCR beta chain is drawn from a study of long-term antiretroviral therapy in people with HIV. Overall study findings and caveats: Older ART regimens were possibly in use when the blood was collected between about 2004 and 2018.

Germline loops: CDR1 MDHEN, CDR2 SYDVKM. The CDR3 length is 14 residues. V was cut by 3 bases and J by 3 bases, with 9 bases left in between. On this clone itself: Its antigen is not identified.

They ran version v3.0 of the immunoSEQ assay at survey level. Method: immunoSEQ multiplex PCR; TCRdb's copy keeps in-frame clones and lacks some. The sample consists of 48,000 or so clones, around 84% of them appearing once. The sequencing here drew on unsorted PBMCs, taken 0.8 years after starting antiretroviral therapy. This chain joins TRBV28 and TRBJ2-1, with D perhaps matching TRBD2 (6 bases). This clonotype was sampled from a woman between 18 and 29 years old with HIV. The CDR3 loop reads CASSLGGVYNEQFF. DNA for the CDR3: TGTGCCAGCAGTTTGGGCGGGGTCTACAATGAGCAGTTCTTC. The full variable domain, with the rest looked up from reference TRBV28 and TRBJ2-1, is DVKVTQSSRYLVKRTGEKVFLECVQDMDHENMFWYRQDPGLGLRLIYFSYDVKMKEKGDIPEGYSVSREKKERFSLILESASTNQTSMYLCASSLGGVYNEQFFGPGTRLTVL.